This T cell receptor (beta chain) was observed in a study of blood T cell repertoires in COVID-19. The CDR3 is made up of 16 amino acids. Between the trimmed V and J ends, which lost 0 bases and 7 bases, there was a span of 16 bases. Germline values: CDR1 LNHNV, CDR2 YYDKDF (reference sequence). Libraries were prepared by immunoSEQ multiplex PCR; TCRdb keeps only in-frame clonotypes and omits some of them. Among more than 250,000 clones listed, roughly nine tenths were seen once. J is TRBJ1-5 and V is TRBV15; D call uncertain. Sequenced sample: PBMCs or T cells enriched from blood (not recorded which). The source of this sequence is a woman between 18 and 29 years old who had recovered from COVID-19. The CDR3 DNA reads TGTGCCACCAGCAGAGATCTCACGGGGTTCGGGCAGCCCCAGCATTTT. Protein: CATSRDLTGFGQPQHF. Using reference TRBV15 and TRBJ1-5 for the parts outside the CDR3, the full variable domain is DAMVIQNPRYQVTQFGKPVTLSCSQTLNHNVMYWYQQKSSQAPKLLFHYYDKDFNNEADTPDNFQSRRPNTSFCFLDIRSPGLGDTAMYLCATSRDLTGFGQPQHFGDGTRLSIL.